The 19 T cell receptor beta chains in this list originate from one sample, sequenced in a study of blood T cells in healthy people across ages. Through a sample-barcoded 5' primer and a J-beta primer mix, a second PCR was run for 7 to 11 cycles. TCRdb itself ran the 5' RACE reads through MiXCR, one entry per CDR3 protein. Of about 650,000 distinct CDR3 sequences listed, roughly 32% were seen once; the top ten hold 15%. Sequencing input: blood. The receptors shown here come from a woman aged 80 or over in good health.

In its sample, this clonotype was seen many times. V gene TRBV6-2 or TRBV6-3 combines with J gene TRBJ1-1; the D is unclear. Trimming stripped 5 bases from V and 6 bases from J, with 10 bases between. CDR1 and CDR2 (germline): MNHEY, SVGEGT. This CDR3 has 12 residues. The CDR3 spells CASSPVWAEAFF. The CDR3 bases are TGTGCCAGCAGTCCCGTATGGGCTGAAGCTTTCTTT.

This clonotype was counted many times. V gene TRBV7-9 combines with J gene TRBJ1-5, with D possibly being TRBD1 (5 bases). The V gene lost 5 bases and the J gene lost 9 bases, with 14 bases spanning the gap. In germline, CDR1 is SEHNR, CDR2 FQNEAQ (reference sequence). The CDR3 is 13 residues long. CDR3 in amino acids: CASSRDPGSPQHF. The CDR3 DNA follows: TGTGCCAGCAGCAGGGACCCTGGTTCGCCCCAGCATTTT. The full variable domain, its missing parts supplied by reference TRBV7-9 and TRBJ1-5, is DTGVSQNPRHKITKRGQNVTFRCDPISEHNRLYWYRQTLGQGPEFLTYFQNEAQLEKSRLLSDRFSAERPKGSFSTLEIQRTEQGDSAMYLCASSRDPGSPQHFGDGTRLSIL.

This clonotype came up many times. The chain links TRBV6-5 to TRBJ2-3, with 8 bases lining up with TRBD2. The CDR3 has 15 amino acids. Germline loops: CDR1 MNHEY, CDR2 SVGAGI. Germline trimming cut 5 bases from V and 5 bases from J; bases unmatched to any gene: 9. CDR3 bases: TGTGCCAGCAGTGCGACGGGGGGGGCGGTAGATACGCAGTATTTT. Protein product: CASSATGGAVDTQYF.

In this sample, this clonotype turned up once. This sequence joins TRBV18 and TRBJ2-5; D is uncertain. The V gene's germline CDR1 is KGHSH and CDR2 LQKENI. The V end lost 10 bases, the J end lost 1 base, and 7 bases lay between the germline ends. The CDR3 spans 11 residues. CDR3 region: CATGSQETQYF. Written as DNA, the CDR3 is TGTGCCACCGGGTCCCAAGAGACCCAGTACTTC.

The CDR3 nucleotides are TGCGCCAGCAGCTCGACAGGGGCGACAGATACGCAGTATTTT. As protein: CASSSTGATDTQYF. This rearrangement joins TRBV5-1 to TRBJ2-3, with 8 bases aligning to TRBD1. The CDR3 contains 14 residues. The V gene's germline CDR1 is SGHRS and CDR2 YFSETQ. Trimming took 3 bases from V and 3 from J; bases not matched to a gene: 3.

The chain recombines TRBV2 with TRBJ1-4, with D possibly being TRBD1 (6 bases). V gave up 3 bases and J gave up 7 bases, with 9 bases separating them. Germline values: CDR1 SNHLY, CDR2 FYNNEI. This CDR3 comprises 13 residues. CDR3 sequence (DNA): TGTGCCAGCAGTGACAGGGGTAGTGAAAAACTGTTTTTT. Translating it yields CASSDRGSEKLFF.

This clonotype was seen repeatedly, ten times or more. The rearrangement uses TRBV7-2 and TRBJ2-7; a possible D gene is TRBD2 (5 bases). Germline CDR1 SGHTA, CDR2 FQGNSA. V lost 1 base and J lost 10, with 17 bases in between. This CDR3 has 14 amino acids. The DNA for the CDR3 is TGTGCCAGCAGCTTAGTACTGGGGTTTAGCGCCCAGTACTTC. As protein: CASSLVLGFSAQYF.

There are a few counts of this clonotype. A much bigger clone sits one base away, suggesting this may be a read error. This chain joins TRBV7-2 and TRBJ2-5; 12 bases match TRBD2. The CDR3 totals 15 residues. CDR1 is SGHTA and CDR2 is FQGNSA in the germline V gene. This chain's CDR3 is CASSLAGGPGEAQYF. CDR3 DNA: TGTGCCAGCAGCCTAGCGGGGGGGCCAGGAGAGGCCCAGTACTTC. The full variable domain, its missing parts supplied by reference TRBV7-2 and TRBJ2-5, is GAGVSQSPSNKVTEKGKDVELRCDPISGHTALYWYRQSLGQGLEFLIYFQGNSAPDKSGLPSDRFSAERTGGSVSTLTIQRTQQEDSAVYLCASSLAGGPGEAQYFGPGTRLLVL.

This clonotype was detected many times. The chain recombines TRBV10-3 with TRBJ1-1; 8 bases fit TRBD1. The V and J ends lost 6 bases and 1 base, in that order; junction bases with no gene match: 4. The CDR3 totals 14 residues. Per the germline V gene, CDR1 is ENHRY and CDR2 is SYGVKD. CDR3 loop: CAISGTGGNTEAFF. The CDR3 DNA reads TGTGCCATCAGCGGGACAGGCGGGAACACTGAAGCTTTCTTT.

This clonotype was picked up many times. The gene calls are TRBV18 and TRBJ1-1; 8 bases align to TRBD1. Germline CDR1 KGHSH, CDR2 LQKENI. With V trimmed by 4 bases and J by 0 bases, 7 bases remained unmatched. The CDR3 consists of 16 residues. The CDR3 reads CASSLDRAGMNTEAFF. The DNA for the CDR3 is TGTGCCAGCTCACTGGACAGGGCAGGGATGAACACTGAAGCTTTCTTT.

The chain links TRBV11-2 to TRBJ2-7; D may be TRBD2 (6 bases). Trimming took 5 bases from V and 9 from J, leaving 11 bases between them. CDR1 SGHAT and CDR2 FQNNGV come from the germline V gene. The CDR3 spans 11 residues. The CDR3: CASSRGTRQYF. The CDR3 DNA follows: TGTGCCAGCAGCCGGGGGACGCGGCAGTACTTC.

The chain recombines TRBV5-1 with TRBJ2-1; D unresolved. Trimming left V 5 bases short and J 5 bases short, with 11 bases between. This CDR3 has 13 residues. CDR1 and CDR2 (germline): SGHRS, YFSETQ. CDR3 sequence: CASSLGWDNEQFF. For the CDR3, the DNA is TGCGCCAGCAGTCTGGGCTGGGACAATGAGCAGTTCTTC.

This clonotype was detected ten times or more. J is TRBJ1-2 and V is TRBV20-1, with TRBD1 as a possible D gene (6 bases). Germline assignment: CDR1 DFQATT and CDR2 SNEGSKA (reference sequence). V was trimmed by 0 bases and J by 6 bases, leaving 14 bases between them. The CDR3 length is 14 residues. The CDR3, as DNA: TGCAGTGCTAGAGATCGCCGGGGGGGCGATGGCTACACCTTC. It specifies CSARDRRGGDGYTF.

Within the sample, this clonotype is medium-sized. V usage is TRBV7-9 and J usage is TRBJ2-5; D may be TRBD2 (5 bases). The CDR3 runs 14 residues. With 5 bases removed from V and 4 bases from J, the gap between germline ends came to 14 bases. CDR1 is SEHNR and CDR2 is FQNEAQ in the germline V gene (reference sequence). CDR3 nucleotide sequence: TGTGCCAGCAGCCCACCCGACGAGGGAGAGACCCAGTACTTC. It yields the protein CASSPPDEGETQYF.

The V and J genes are TRBV7-2 and TRBJ2-7; D assignment may be TRBD1 or TRBD2 (5 bases each). The germline gives CDR1 SGHTA, CDR2 FQGNSA. Trimming took off 7 bases at V and 3 bases at J, with 16 bases between the two ends. The CDR3 totals 14 residues. The CDR3 DNA is TGTGCCAGCACCTCCATGTTGGGGGTCTACGAGCAGTACTTC. It yields the protein CASTSMLGVYEQYF.

The rearrangement uses TRBV6-5 and TRBJ1-2; D uncertain. CDR3 length: 13 residues. CDR1 and CDR2 (germline): MNHEY, SVGAGI. The V gene lost 2 bases and the J gene lost 6 bases, with 10 bases spanning the gap. The CDR3 DNA reads TGTGCCAGCAGTTACGGTATCAGTCATGGCTACACCTTC. Amino acids: CASSYGISHGYTF.

This clonotype was picked up one time. V and J are TRBV7-2 and TRBJ2-7; D might be TRBD2 (7 bases). V dropped 5 bases and J dropped 2 bases, with 10 bases sitting between them. Germline V CDR1 and CDR2: SGHTA, FQGNSA. The CDR3 has 13 amino acids. The CDR3 coding sequence is TGTGCCAGCAGCGGGGGGGCTACCTACGAGCAGTACTTC. Protein product: CASSGGATYEQYF.

This clonotype was recorded at least ten times. This sequence joins TRBV6-1 and TRBJ2-6; 7 nucleotides match TRBD2. The CDR3 is 14 residues long. Germline assignment: CDR1 MNHNS and CDR2 SASEGT. The J segment lost 0 bases and the V segment lost 9 bases, leaving 2 bases of the junction unmatched. The CDR3 region has the DNA TGTGCCAGTAGCGGGTACTCTGGGGCCAACGTCCTGACTTTC. This encodes CASSGYSGANVLTF.

In this sample, this clonotype turned up many times. V and J are TRBV20-1 and TRBJ2-7; tentatively, D is TRBD1 or TRBD2 (5 bases each). Germline-derived CDR1 and CDR2 are DFQATT and SNEGSKA (reference sequence). The ends were cut back, 5 bases at V and 3 bases at J, with 17 bases in the middle. The CDR3 consists of 14 residues. This CDR3 is CSARDRQFSYEQYF. In DNA form, the CDR3 reads TGCAGTGCTCGGGACCGCCAATTTAGCTACGAGCAGTACTTC.